This TCR beta chain was captured in a study of vaccination effects on CD4 cells after COVID-19 (dated by TCRdb to 2022 to 2024). For the study in its entirety: Participants received two doses of either the BNT162b2 or the mRNA-1273 mRNA SARS-CoV-2 vaccine. SARS-CoV-2 spike-specific CD4+ TCR repertoires were compared before and after mRNA vaccination in COVID-19 convalescent patients and in infection-naive vaccine recipients. A total of 10 COVID-19 convalescent patients and a handful of SARS-CoV-2-naive healthy vaccine recipients were included in the full study. Cultures from other donors in the study were sequenced with the Oncomine TCR Beta short-read assay on an Illumina iSeq 100. General study outcomes and caveats: Among healthy vaccine recipients, nearly all vaccine-induced clones were SARS-CoV-2 mono-reactive, and only 1 of 255 was cross-reactive with common cold coronaviruses. The study was limited by a small number of convalescent patients and lacked early post-infection timepoints. Both infection-induced and vaccine-induced clones contracted markedly at late post-vaccination timepoints, which is consistent with waning T cell responses.

For this clone: Its antigen is unknown. No much larger clone exists at a distance of one base, and base qualities are not known.

In the ViraFEST assay, PBMC were stimulated with viral peptide pools, and antigen-specific CD4+ T cell clonotypes were then identified by expansion using TCR sequencing. After 10 days of culture, CD4+ T cells were isolated with the EasySep CD4+ T cell isolation kit. Negative nucleocapsid antibody results before and after vaccination confirmed that the healthy vaccine recipients had no prior SARS-CoV-2 infection. Around 2 million PBMC per well were cultured in IMDM with about 4.8% human AB serum, 10 IU/ml IL-2 and gentamicin, plus 10 ug/ml peptides. On days 3 and 7, half of the culture medium was replaced with fresh IL-2-containing medium. Unless noted otherwise, every peptide stimulation condition was grown in triplicate wells. Using Ficoll-Paque Plus gradient centrifugation, PBMC were separated from whole blood and then either used fresh or cryopreserved at -140C. The spike proteins of SARS-CoV-2 and of the common cold coronaviruses HCoV-NL63, HCoV-OC43 and HCoV-229E were spanned by overlapping peptide pools. Genomic DNA was extracted from cultured CD4+ T cells with the QIAamp micro DNA kit.

From the cysteine up to the valine, the CDR3 has a length of 12 residues. CDR3 DNA only is kept here, 36 bases in frame from base 1. Cut back by 4 bases and 3 bases, the V and J ends lie 7 bases apart. The germline V gene sets CDR1 to SNHLY and CDR2 to FYNNEI. Receptors were amplified or captured by the immunoSEQ multiplex PCR assay. DNA from the cultured and isolated CD4+ T cells underwent TCR beta CDR3 sequencing. The original methods were these. Non-productive TCR sequences were discarded, and reads were trimmed to the CDR3 region, with only CDR3s of 7 or more amino acids retained. Antigen-specific clonotypes were identified using the MANAFEST web app by comparison of expansion in peptide wells against reference cultures. To be called positive, a clone needed expansion at FDR<0.05 compared with the reference and with all other wells, an odds ratio greater than 5, and a frequency greater than 0.1% in two replicate wells. A clonotype was called cross-reactive if it was significantly expanded both in SARS-CoV-2 spike wells and in at least one common cold coronavirus spike condition. CDR3 similarity was assessed by Levenshtein distance with the stringdist R package, and unrooted trees were built with ape in R 3.6.1. The source is immuneACCESS, and TCRdb retained only in-frame sequences with V and J called. Part of the clones is not carried over; for the studies checked, unresolved V genes explain less than half of this, and the remainder is unexplained. That table is the source of V, J and clone size, and D and trimming were worked out from the DNA. A total of tens of thousands of clones appear in this sample, 78% of them only once. The ten largest clones take up approximately 10% of the sample.

The receptor's source is a human donor who received a COVID-19 vaccine. The material was CD4+ T cells from PBMCs cultured with SARS-CoV-2 spike peptides, obtained before COVID-19 vaccination. In light of the paper, this sample's cell subset or site label describes: SARS-CoV-2 spike overlapping peptide pool stimulation. Recombination joined TRBV2 with TRBJ2-7; no confident D gene assignment can be made. The DNA sequence reads TGTGCCAGCAGTGCCGCCGGCTACGAGCAGTACGTC. Translation gives CASSAAGYEQYV.